The rows below give T cell receptor beta chains drawn from one sample of a study of T-cell reconstitution after alpha-beta-depleted transplantation in children. Via MiXCR, TCRdb re-called the PCR reads, giving one row per CDR3 protein. The sample yields about 240,000 distinct CDR3 sequences, 20% to 30% seen once. The specimen comprised PBMCs, sampled before TCRalphabeta/CD19-depleted stem cell transplant. These receptors were obtained from a girl aged 2 to 9 with Fanconi anemia, due to receive a stem cell transplant. CDR3s include the opening cysteine and the closing phenylalanine or tryptophan. A D gene is named only where the DNA matches it firmly. Part of the rows lack a size; the others show once, few, many or a class for expanded clones.

size	V	D	length	J	CDR3	DNA
many	TRBV6-5	.	16	TRBJ2-1	CASSFFYRFPYNEQFF	TGTGCCAGCAGTTTCTTTTACAGGTTCCCATACAATGAGCAGTTCTTC
few	TRBV28	TRBD1	14	TRBJ1-4	CASRPKGADENLFF	TGTGCCAGCCGTCCAAAGGGGGCGGATGAAAACCTGTTTTTT
few	TRBV7-9	.	13	TRBJ2-5	CASSLAGLETQYF	TGTGCCAGCAGCTTAGCGGGTTTAGAGACCCAGTACTTC
.	TRBV10-2	.	16	TRBJ2-7	CASRTPGVLGSYEQYF	TGCGCCAGCAGGACGCCCGGGGTTCTCGGCTCCTACGAGCAGTACTTC
many	TRBV7-9	.	14	TRBJ2-3	CASRGFADTDTQYF	TGTGCCAGCAGGGGATTTGCAGACACAGATACGCAGTATTTT
many	TRBV15	.	12	TRBJ1-5	CATSNRNQPQHF	TGTGCCACCAGCAACCGAAATCAGCCCCAGCATTTT
.	TRBV5-1	.	16	TRBJ2-2	CASSLGVLGRSGELFF	TGCGCCAGCAGCTTGGGCGTGCTAGGTAGATCCGGGGAGCTGTTTTTT
few	TRBV29-1	TRBD2	18	TRBJ2-2	CSYERDYYHATNTGELFF	TGCAGCTATGAGCGGGACTACTATCATGCCACGAACACCGGGGAGCTGTTTTTT
.	TRBV9	TRBD2	17	TRBJ2-1	CASSGRLATRYYNEQFF	TGTGCCAGCAGCGGACGACTAGCGACTCGCTATTACAATGAGCAGTTCTTC
once	TRBV28	TRBD1	15	TRBJ2-5	CASNRDREFQETQYF	TGTGCCAGCAATAGGGACAGGGAATTTCAAGAGACCCAGTACTTC
.	TRBV20-1	.	16	TRBJ2-3	CSAREGRGARTDTQYF	TGCAGTGCTAGAGAAGGGCGCGGGGCCCGCACAGATACGCAGTATTTT
.	TRBV7-2	TRBD2	16	TRBJ2-7	CASSLKVASGSYEQYF	TGTGCCAGCAGCTTAAAGGTAGCTAGCGGCTCCTACGAGCAGTACTTC
few	TRBV20-1	.	11	TRBJ2-7	CSASRQGEQYF	TGCAGTGCTAGCAGGCAGGGCGAGCAGTACTTC
few	TRBV6-1	.	15	TRBJ2-5	CASGWTSRVKETQYF	TGTGCCAGCGGGTGGACGAGTCGGGTAAAAGAGACCCAGTACTTC
many	TRBV29-1	.	11	TRBJ2-1	CSVHSYNEQFF	TGCAGCGTTCATTCCTACAATGAGCAGTTCTTC
.	TRBV4-1	.	16	TRBJ2-7	CASSQGLLAGPYEQYF	TGCGCCAGCAGCCAAGGATTATTGGCAGGCCCCTACGAGCAGTACTTC
.	TRBV20-1	.	12	TRBJ2-5	CSATPDQETQYF	TGCAGTGCTACCCCGGACCAAGAGACCCAGTACTTC
.	TRBV20-1	.	11	TRBJ2-7	CSAYRVYEQYF	TGCAGTGCTTACAGGGTCTACGAGCAGTACTTC
.	TRBV3-1	TRBD1	15	TRBJ2-1	CASAPGTGVYNEQFF	TGTGCCAGCGCCCCCGGGACAGGGGTTTACAATGAGCAGTTCTTC
many	TRBV20-1	TRBD2	16	TRBJ2-3	CSARDRRGGAADTQYF	TGCAGTGCTAGAGATAGGCGCGGGGGGGCCGCAGATACGCAGTATTTT
.	TRBV7-2	.	16	TRBJ1-5	CASSLVATEDNQPQHF	TGTGCCAGCAGCTTAGTTGCGACAGAGGACAATCAGCCCCAGCATTTT
.	TRBV28	TRBD1	14	TRBJ1-5	CASVDRERNQPQHF	TGTGCCAGCGTCGACAGGGAGAGGAATCAGCCCCAGCATTTT
few	TRBV7-5	.	19	TRBJ2-3	CISVPEATKTSGGLDTQYF	.
.	TRBV7-2	.	16	TRBJ2-7	CAGSVRGAHNSYEQYF	TGTGCCGGCAGCGTCCGGGGCGCCCATAACTCCTACGAGCAGTACTTC
.	TRBV9	.	13	TRBJ1-2	CASSYTGVYGYTF	TGTGCCAGCAGTTACACAGGAGTCTATGGCTACACCTTC
.	TRBV20-1	.	11	TRBJ2-7	CSASRGGEQYF	TGCAGTGCTAGCAGGGGTGGCGAGCAGTACTTC
many	TRBV7-9	TRBD1	14	TRBJ2-7	CASSVRDRGPEQYF	TGTGCCAGCAGCGTCCGGGACAGGGGGCCCGAGCAGTACTTC
many	TRBV4-2	.	17	TRBJ2-5	CASSQGTAGQSQETQYF	TGTGCCAGCAGCCAAGGAACAGCGGGACAAAGCCAAGAGACCCAGTACTTC